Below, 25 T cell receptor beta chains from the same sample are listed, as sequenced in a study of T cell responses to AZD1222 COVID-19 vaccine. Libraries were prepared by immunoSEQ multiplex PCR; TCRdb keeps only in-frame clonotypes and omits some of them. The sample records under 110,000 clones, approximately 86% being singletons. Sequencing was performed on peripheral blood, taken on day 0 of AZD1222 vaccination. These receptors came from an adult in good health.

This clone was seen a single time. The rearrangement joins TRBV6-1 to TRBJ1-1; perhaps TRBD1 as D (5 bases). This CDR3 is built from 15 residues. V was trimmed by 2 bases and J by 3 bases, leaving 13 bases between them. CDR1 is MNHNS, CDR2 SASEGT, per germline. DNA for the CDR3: TGTGCCAGCAGTGAACAGAACGGGGGGTACACTGAAGCTTTCTTT. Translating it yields CASSEQNGGYTEAFF.

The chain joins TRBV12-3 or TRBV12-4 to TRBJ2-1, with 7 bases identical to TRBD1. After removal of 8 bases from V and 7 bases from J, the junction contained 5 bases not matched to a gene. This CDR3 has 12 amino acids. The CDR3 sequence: CASGTDRNEQFF. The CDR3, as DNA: TGTGCCAGCGGGACAGACAGAAATGAGCAGTTCTTC.

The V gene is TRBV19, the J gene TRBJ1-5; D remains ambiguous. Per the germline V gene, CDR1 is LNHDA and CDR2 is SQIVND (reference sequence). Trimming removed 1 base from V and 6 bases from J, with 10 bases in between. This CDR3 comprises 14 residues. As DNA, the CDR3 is TGTGCCAGTAGTATAGCACAGATAAGTCAGCCCCAGCATTTT. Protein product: CASSIAQISQPQHF. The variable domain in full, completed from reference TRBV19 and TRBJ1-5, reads DGGITQSPKYLFRKEGQNVTLSCEQNLNHDAMYWYRQDPGQGLRLIYYSQIVNDFQKGDIAEGYSVSREKKESFPLTVTSAQKNPTAFYLCASSIAQISQPQHFGDGTRLSIL.

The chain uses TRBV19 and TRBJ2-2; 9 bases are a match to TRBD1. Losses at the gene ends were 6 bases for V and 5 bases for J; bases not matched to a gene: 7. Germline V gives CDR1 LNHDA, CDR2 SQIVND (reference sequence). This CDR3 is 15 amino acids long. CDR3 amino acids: CASSPGQGQTGELFF. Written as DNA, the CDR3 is TGTGCCAGTAGCCCGGGACAGGGACAGACCGGGGAGCTGTTTTTT. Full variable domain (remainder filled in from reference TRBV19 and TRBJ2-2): DGGITQSPKYLFRKEGQNVTLSCEQNLNHDAMYWYRQDPGQGLRLIYYSQIVNDFQKGDIAEGYSVSREKKESFPLTVTSAQKNPTAFYLCASSPGQGQTGELFFGEGSRLTVL.

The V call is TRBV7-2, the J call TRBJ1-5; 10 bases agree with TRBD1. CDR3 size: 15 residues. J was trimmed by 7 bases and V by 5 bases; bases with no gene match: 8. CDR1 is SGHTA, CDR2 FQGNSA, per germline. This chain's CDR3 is CASSVDRGRSQPQHF. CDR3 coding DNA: TGTGCCAGCAGCGTTGACAGGGGGCGATCCCAGCCCCAGCATTTT.

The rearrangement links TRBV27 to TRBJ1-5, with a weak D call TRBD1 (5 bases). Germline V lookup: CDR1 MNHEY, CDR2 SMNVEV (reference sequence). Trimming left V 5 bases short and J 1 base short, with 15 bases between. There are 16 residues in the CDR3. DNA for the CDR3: TGTGCCAGCAGTCGACTTTTGGGGGGAAGCAATCAGCCCCAGCATTTT. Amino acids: CASSRLLGGSNQPQHF.

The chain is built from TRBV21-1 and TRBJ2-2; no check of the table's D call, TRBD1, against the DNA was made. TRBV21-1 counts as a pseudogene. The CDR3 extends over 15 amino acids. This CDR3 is CASSSDRENTGELFF. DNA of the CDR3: TGTGCCAGCAGCTCGGACAGGGAGAACACCGGGGAGCTGTTTTTT.

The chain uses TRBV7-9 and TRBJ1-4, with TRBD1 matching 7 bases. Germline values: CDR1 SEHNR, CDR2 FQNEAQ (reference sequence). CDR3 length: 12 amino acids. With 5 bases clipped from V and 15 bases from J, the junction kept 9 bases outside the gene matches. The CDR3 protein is CASSHGPGQMFF. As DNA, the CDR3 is TGTGCCAGCAGCCATGGGCCGGGACAGATGTTTTTT.

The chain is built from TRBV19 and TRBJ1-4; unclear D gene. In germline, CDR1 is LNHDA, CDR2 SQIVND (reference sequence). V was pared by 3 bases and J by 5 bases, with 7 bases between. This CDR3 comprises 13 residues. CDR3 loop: CASSILVNEKLFF. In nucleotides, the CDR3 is TGTGCCAGTAGTATTCTCGTGAATGAAAAACTGTTTTTT.

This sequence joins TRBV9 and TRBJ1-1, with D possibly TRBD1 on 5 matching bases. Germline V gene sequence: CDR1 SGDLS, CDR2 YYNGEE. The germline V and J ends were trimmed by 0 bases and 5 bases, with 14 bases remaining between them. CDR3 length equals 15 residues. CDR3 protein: CASSVEAGLGTEAFF. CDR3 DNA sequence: TGTGCCAGCAGCGTAGAGGCAGGGTTAGGGACTGAAGCTTTCTTT.

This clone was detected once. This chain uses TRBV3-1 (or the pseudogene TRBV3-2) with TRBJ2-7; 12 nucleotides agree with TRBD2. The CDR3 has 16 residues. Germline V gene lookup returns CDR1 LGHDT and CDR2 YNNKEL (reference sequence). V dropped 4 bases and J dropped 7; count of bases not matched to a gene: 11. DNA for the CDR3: TGTGCCAGCAGCCCCCTCCGACTAGCGGGAGTGGAAGAGCAGTACTTC. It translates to CASSPLRLAGVEEQYF.

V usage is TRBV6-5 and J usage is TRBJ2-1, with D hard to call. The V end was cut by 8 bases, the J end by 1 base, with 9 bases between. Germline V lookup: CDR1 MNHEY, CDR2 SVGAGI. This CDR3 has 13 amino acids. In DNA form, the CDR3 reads TGTGCCAGCGGTTCCCGATCCTACAATGAGCAGTTCTTC. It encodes CASGSRSYNEQFF.

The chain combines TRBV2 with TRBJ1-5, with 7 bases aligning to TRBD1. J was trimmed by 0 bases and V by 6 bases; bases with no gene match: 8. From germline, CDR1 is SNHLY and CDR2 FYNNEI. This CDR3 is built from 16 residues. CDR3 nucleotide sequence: TGTGCCAGCAGGGCAGACAGGGTTCCTAGCAATCAGCCCCAGCATTTT. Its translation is CASRADRVPSNQPQHF. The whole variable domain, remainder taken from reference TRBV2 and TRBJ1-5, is EPEVTQTPSHQVTQMGQEVILRCVPISNHLYFYWYRQILGQKVEFLVSFYNNEISEKSEIFDDQFSVERPDGSNFTLKIRSTKLEDSAMYFCASRADRVPSNQPQHFGDGTRLSIL.

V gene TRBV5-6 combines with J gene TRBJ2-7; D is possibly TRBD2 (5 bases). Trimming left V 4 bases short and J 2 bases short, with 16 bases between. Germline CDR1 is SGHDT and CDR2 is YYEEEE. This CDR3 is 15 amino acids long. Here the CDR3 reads CASSPRRGPPYEQYF. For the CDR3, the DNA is TGTGCCAGCAGCCCCCGGCGAGGGCCCCCCTACGAGCAGTACTTC.

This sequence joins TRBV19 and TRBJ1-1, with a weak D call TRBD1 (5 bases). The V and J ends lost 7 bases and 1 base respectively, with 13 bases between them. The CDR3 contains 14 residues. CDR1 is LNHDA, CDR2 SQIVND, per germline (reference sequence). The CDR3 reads CASNPMGRNTEAFF. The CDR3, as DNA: TGTGCCAGTAACCCAATGGGGCGGAACACTGAAGCTTTCTTT.

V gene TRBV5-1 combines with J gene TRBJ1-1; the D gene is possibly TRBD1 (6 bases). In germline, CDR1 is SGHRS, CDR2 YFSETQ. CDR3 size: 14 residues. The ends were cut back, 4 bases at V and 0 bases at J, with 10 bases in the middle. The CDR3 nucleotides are TGCGCCAGCAGCCCGGACAGCATGAACACTGAAGCTTTCTTT. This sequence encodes CASSPDSMNTEAFF.

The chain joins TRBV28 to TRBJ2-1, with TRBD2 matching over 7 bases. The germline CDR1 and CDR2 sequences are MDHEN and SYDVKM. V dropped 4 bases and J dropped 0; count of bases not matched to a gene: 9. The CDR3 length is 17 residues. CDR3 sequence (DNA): TGTGCCAGCAGTTCCAGACTAGCTCGTAGCTCCTACAATGAGCAGTTCTTC. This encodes CASSSRLARSSYNEQFF.

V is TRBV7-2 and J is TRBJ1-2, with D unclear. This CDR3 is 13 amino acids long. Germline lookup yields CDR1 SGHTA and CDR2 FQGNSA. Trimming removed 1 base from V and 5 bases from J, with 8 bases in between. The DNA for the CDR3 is TGTGCCAGCAGCTTAGAGGCGGGGTATGGCTACACCTTC. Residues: CASSLEAGYGYTF.

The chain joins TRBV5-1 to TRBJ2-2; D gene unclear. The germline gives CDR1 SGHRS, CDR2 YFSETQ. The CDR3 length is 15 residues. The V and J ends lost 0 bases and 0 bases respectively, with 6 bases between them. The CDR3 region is CASSLDRPNTGELFF. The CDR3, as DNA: TGCGCCAGCAGCTTGGACAGACCGAACACCGGGGAGCTGTTTTTT.

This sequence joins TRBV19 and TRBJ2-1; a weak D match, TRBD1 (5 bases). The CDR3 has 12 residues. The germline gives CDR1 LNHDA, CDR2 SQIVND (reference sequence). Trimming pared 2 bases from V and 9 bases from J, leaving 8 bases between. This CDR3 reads CASSIWGGEQFF. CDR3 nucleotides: TGTGCCAGTAGTATATGGGGCGGTGAGCAGTTCTTC.

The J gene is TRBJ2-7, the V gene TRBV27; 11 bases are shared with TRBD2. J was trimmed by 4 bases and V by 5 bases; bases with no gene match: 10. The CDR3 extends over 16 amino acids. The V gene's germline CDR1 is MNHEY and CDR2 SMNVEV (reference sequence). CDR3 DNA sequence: TGTGCCAGCAGTGTACGGGTACTAGCGGGAGAGTACGAGCAGTACTTC. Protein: CASSVRVLAGEYEQYF.

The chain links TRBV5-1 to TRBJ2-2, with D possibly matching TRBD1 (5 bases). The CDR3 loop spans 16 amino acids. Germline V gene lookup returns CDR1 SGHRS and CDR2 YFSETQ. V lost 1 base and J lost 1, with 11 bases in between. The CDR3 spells CASSLQGTLNTGELFF. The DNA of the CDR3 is TGCGCCAGCAGCTTGCAGGGAACTTTGAACACCGGGGAGCTGTTTTTT.

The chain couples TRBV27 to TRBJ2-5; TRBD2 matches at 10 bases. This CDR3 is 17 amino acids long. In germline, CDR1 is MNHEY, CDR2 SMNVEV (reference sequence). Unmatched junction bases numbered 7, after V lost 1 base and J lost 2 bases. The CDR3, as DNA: TGTGCCAGCAGTTTATATCCTAGCGGGAGCTCACAAGAGACCCAGTACTTC. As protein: CASSLYPSGSSQETQYF.

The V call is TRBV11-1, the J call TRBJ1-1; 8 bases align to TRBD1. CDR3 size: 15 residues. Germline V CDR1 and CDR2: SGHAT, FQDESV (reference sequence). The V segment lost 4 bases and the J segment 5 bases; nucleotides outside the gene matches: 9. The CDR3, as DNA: TGTGCCAGCAGCTCCACAGGGGGGCTCCTAACTGAAGCTTTCTTT. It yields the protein CASSSTGGLLTEAFF.

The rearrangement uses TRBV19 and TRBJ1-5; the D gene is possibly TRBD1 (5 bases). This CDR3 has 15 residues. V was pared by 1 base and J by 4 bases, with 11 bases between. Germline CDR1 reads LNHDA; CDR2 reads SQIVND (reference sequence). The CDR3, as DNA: TGTGCCAGTAGTATAGTGGGGCTTCAAAATCAGCCCCAGCATTTT. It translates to CASSIVGLQNQPQHF.